The 15 T cell receptor beta chains in this list originate from one sample, sequenced in a study of T cell clonotyping in hematopoietic cell transplantation. The method was immunoSEQ multiplex PCR; TCRdb's version includes in-frame clones alone and lacks a portion of them. The table lists about 5,000 clones, approximately 72% of them singletons. Sample: PBMCs, taken 100 days after allogeneic stem cell transplant. The receptors were gathered from a female patient between 50 and 60 years old who had an allogeneic stem cell transplant, so the T cells may come from the graft donor. Some clones in this sample may be carry-over from other donors' samples.

This chain joins TRBV23-1 and TRBJ2-1; 8 nucleotides align to TRBD1. TRBV23-1 is an ORF, with its function uncertain. This CDR3 contains 16 residues. Trimming cost V 3 bases and J 2 bases; bases outside gene matches: 6. For the CDR3, the DNA is TGCGCCAGCAGTCACTTGACAGGGGTGACCTACAATGAGCAGTTCTTC. This codes for CASSHLTGVTYNEQFF.

This clone has a single count. The rearrangement links TRBV4-1 to TRBJ2-6; 9 positions match TRBD2. Trimming removed 2 bases from V and 0 bases from J; junction bases left unmatched: 5. Germline CDR1 and CDR2: MGHRA and YSYEKL. This CDR3 spans 18 amino acids. Here the CDR3 DNA reads TGCGCCAGCAGCCAACTGACTAGCGGACCCTCTGGGGCCAACGTCCTGACTTTC. It codes for CASSQLTSGPSGANVLTF.

The V and J genes are TRBV7-2 and TRBJ2-7; TRBD2 agrees at 9 bases. J gave up 4 bases and V 1 base, and 5 bases lay outside the gene matches. Germline loops: CDR1 SGHTA, CDR2 FQGNSA. The CDR3 spans 15 residues. DNA of the CDR3: TGTGCCAGCAGCTTAGAGTGGGCGGGAGGGTACGAGCAGTACTTC. This sequence encodes CASSLEWAGGYEQYF.

The J gene is TRBJ2-7, the V gene TRBV29-1; D may correspond to TRBD1 or TRBD2 (5 bases each). V was shortened by 5 bases and J by 6 bases, with 11 bases between the two germline ends. Germline loops: CDR1 SQVTM, CDR2 ANQGSEA. The CDR3 runs 11 residues. The CDR3 here is CSVRDLGEQYF. The CDR3 coding sequence is TGCAGCGTTCGGGACCTCGGCGAGCAGTACTTC.

The J gene is TRBJ2-7, the V gene TRBV5-4, with a weak D call TRBD2 (6 bases). Trimming removed 4 bases at V and 4 bases at J, with 9 bases between. Per germline, CDR1 SGHNT and CDR2 YYREEE (reference sequence). The CDR3 spans 12 residues. CDR3 in amino acids: CASSPEGYEQYF. Here the CDR3 DNA reads TGTGCCAGCAGCCCGGAGGGATACGAGCAGTACTTC.

The CDR3 DNA is TGTGCCTGGAGTGGTGACAGGGATAGTGAGCAGTTCTTC. Amino acid sequence: CAWSGDRDSEQFF. The chain links TRBV30 to TRBJ2-1, with 7 nucleotides matching TRBD1. Germline trimming cut 1 base from V and 9 bases from J; bases unmatched to any gene: 6. The CDR3 has 13 residues. Germline V gene data show CDR1 as GTSNPN and CDR2 as SVGIG (reference sequence).

This clone was seen a single time. This chain joins TRBV19 and TRBJ2-3; 7 nucleotides line up with TRBD2. Looked up from germline, CDR1 is LNHDA and CDR2 is SQIVND (reference sequence). After removal of 8 bases from V and 6 bases from J, the junction contained 8 bases not matched to a gene. This CDR3 has 13 amino acids. The DNA of the CDR3 is TGTGCCAGTGGGGCGGGAGCGGGGGATACGCAGTATTTT. Translating gives CASGAGAGDTQYF.

The chain carries TRBV7-2 and TRBJ2-1, with D perhaps given as TRBD1 or TRBD2 (5 bases each). Trimming removed 3 bases from V and 10 bases from J, with 16 bases in between. In germline, CDR1 is SGHTA, CDR2 FQGNSA. This CDR3 has 14 amino acids. CDR3 sequence reads: CASSLTAGGKEQFF. CDR3 nucleotide sequence: TGTGCCAGCAGCTTGACAGCAGGAGGAAAGGAGCAGTTCTTC.

This clone is medium-sized in the sample. This chain uses TRBV5-4 with TRBJ1-2, with 7 nucleotides matching TRBD1. Germline V gives CDR1 SGHNT, CDR2 YYREEE (reference sequence). The CDR3 runs to 15 residues. Trimming removed 4 bases from V and 1 base from J; junction bases left unmatched: 7. The CDR3 loop reads CASSPGQAVNYGYTF. CDR3 nucleotide sequence: TGTGCCAGCAGCCCCGGACAGGCTGTTAACTATGGCTACACCTTC.

This clone appeared a single time. A far more abundant clone sits one base away, making this likely a read error. Distinct nucleotide sequences in the sample also encode this CDR3. The chain joins TRBV9 to TRBJ1-5; 8 bases map to TRBD1. The germline V gene has CDR1 SGDLS and CDR2 YYNGEE. The V gene end was trimmed by 5 bases and the J gene end by 5 bases; junction bases not matched to a gene: 6. The length of the CDR3 is 14 residues. The CDR3, as DNA: TGTGCCAGCAGTCCGGGACAGGTGTATCAGCCCCAGCATTTT. This translates into CASSPGQVYQPQHF.

V and J are TRBV19 and TRBJ1-5; 8 positions agree with TRBD1. V shed 6 bases and J 2 bases; nucleotides not matched to a gene: 9. This CDR3 has 16 residues. Germline values: CDR1 LNHDA, CDR2 SQIVND (reference sequence). The CDR3: CASRGQGGGGNQPQHF. The CDR3 DNA reads as TGTGCCAGTAGAGGACAGGGTGGGGGCGGCAATCAGCCCCAGCATTTT.

This clone was counted a single time. The genes are TRBV19 and TRBJ1-5; no firm D call. Trimming removed 7 bases at V and 0 bases at J, with 7 bases between. The CDR3 loop spans 13 amino acids. Per the germline V gene, CDR1 is LNHDA and CDR2 is SQIVND (reference sequence). Written as DNA, the CDR3 is TGTGCCAGTATTGGAGTTAGCAATCAGCCCCAGCATTTT. Amino acid sequence: CASIGVSNQPQHF.

V gene TRBV27 combines with J gene TRBJ1-1; D not certain. With 1 base removed from V and 10 bases from J, the gap between germline ends came to 13 bases. CDR3 length: 13 residues. The germline gives CDR1 MNHEY, CDR2 SMNVEV (reference sequence). CDR3 protein: CASSLYLSPVAFF. In DNA form, the CDR3 reads TGTGCCAGCAGTTTATACCTCTCGCCGGTAGCTTTCTTT.

The chain couples TRBV18 to TRBJ1-4; no reliable D call. Germline CDR1 and CDR2: KGHSH and LQKENI. The length of the CDR3 is 12 residues. V was cut by 1 base and J by 7 bases, with 4 bases left in between. The CDR3, as DNA: TGTGCCAGCTCACCACTAGGTGAAAAACTGTTTTTT. Translating it yields CASSPLGEKLFF.

This clone is a singleton in its sample. This rearrangement joins TRBV6-5 to TRBJ1-1; D gene uncertain. This CDR3 comprises 13 residues. Trimming cost V 0 bases and J 2 bases, with 4 bases left between them. Germline CDR1 reads MNHEY; CDR2 reads SVGAGI. CDR3 DNA sequence: TGTGCCAGCAGTTACTCCTTTAACACTGAAGCTTTCTTT. It codes for CASSYSFNTEAFF.